This entry lists 26 T cell receptor beta chains sequenced from one sample in a study of T-cell reconstitution after alpha-beta-depleted transplantation in children. For TCRbeta, the library was prepared with unique molecular identifiers. Each CDR3 protein is one row after TCRdb ran MiXCR on the PCR reads. Among around 960,000 distinct CDR3 sequences listed, about 31% were seen once. The sample here was PBMCs, mostly from graft donor cells, taken 360 days after TCRalphabeta/CD19-depleted stem cell transplant. These receptor sequences come from a boy in the first two years of life who had a stem cell transplant for SCID, so the T cells may come from the graft donor.

The CDR3 loop is CASSYPTGGLGEQFF. The CDR3 DNA reads TGTGCCAGCAGTTACCCGACAGGGGGCTTGGGTGAGCAGTTCTTC. V usage is TRBV6-5 and J usage is TRBJ2-1; 10 positions agree with TRBD1. The germline CDR1 and CDR2 sequences are MNHEY and SVGAGI. The CDR3 has 15 residues. V was clipped by 2 bases and J by 9 bases; unmatched bases: 7.

The rearrangement uses TRBV12-3 or TRBV12-4 and TRBJ2-3, with 8 bases identical to TRBD1. The CDR3 covers 18 residues. The trim removed 5 bases at V and 1 base at J, leaving 14 bases unmatched. The CDR3 DNA is TGTGCCAGCAGTCCTGGGGTCGGACAGGGAAGGGGCACAGATACGCAGTATTTT. It yields the protein CASSPGVGQGRGTDTQYF.

This chain connects TRBV6-6 to TRBJ2-5; 8 bases line up with TRBD1. This CDR3 has 13 residues. The J segment lost 4 bases and the V segment lost 10 bases, leaving 8 bases of the junction unmatched. Germline values: CDR1 MNHNY, CDR2 SVGAGI (reference sequence). CDR3 loop: CATRDRSSETQYF. DNA of the CDR3: TGTGCCACCCGGGACAGGTCCTCAGAGACCCAGTACTTC.

The chain couples TRBV20-1 to TRBJ2-2; D ambiguous. Germline values: CDR1 DFQATT, CDR2 SNEGSKA (reference sequence). Trimming removed 5 bases from V and 3 bases from J, with 16 bases in between. CDR3 size: 15 residues. The CDR3: CSAVRLEDHTGELFF. The CDR3 DNA reads as TGCAGTGCTGTAAGACTTGAGGACCACACCGGGGAGCTGTTTTTT.

V usage is TRBV20-1 and J usage is TRBJ2-1; TRBD2 aligns across 10 bases. The V and J ends lost 3 bases and 9 bases, in that order; junction bases with no gene match: 11. This CDR3 spans 15 amino acids. Germline V CDR1 and CDR2: DFQATT, SNEGSKA (reference sequence). The CDR3 sequence is CSASPFKRGGVEQFF. In nucleotides, the CDR3 is TGCAGTGCTAGCCCCTTCAAGCGGGGGGGAGTTGAGCAGTTCTTC.

V gene TRBV5-1 combines with J gene TRBJ2-4; TRBD2 aligns across 8 bases. V was pared by 1 base and J by 0 bases, with 3 bases of the junction left unmatched. This CDR3 comprises 16 residues. Looked up from germline, CDR1 is SGHRS and CDR2 is YFSETQ. The CDR3 loop reads CASSLTGGVAKNIQYF. The DNA for the CDR3 is TGCGCCAGCAGCTTGACGGGGGGGGTAGCCAAAAACATTCAGTACTTC.

This clonotype appeared a few times. The V gene is TRBV7-2, the J gene TRBJ1-6; weak D call: TRBD1 (5 bases). The CDR3 totals 15 residues. CDR1 is SGHTA and CDR2 is FQGNSA in the germline V gene. Trimming pared 5 bases from V and 7 bases from J, leaving 15 bases between. The CDR3: CASSRGVVENSPLHF. The CDR3 coding sequence is TGTGCCAGCAGCCGAGGGGTGGTGGAGAATTCACCCCTCCACTTT.

The V gene is TRBV29-1, the J gene TRBJ2-5; 12 positions match TRBD2. V lost 5 bases to trimming and J lost 1 base; unmatched junction nucleotides: 8. This CDR3 region has 16 residues. Germline CDR1 reads SQVTM; CDR2 reads ANQGSEA. The CDR3: CSVSRLAGAFQETQYF. DNA of the CDR3: TGCAGCGTTTCCCGACTAGCGGGGGCATTCCAAGAGACCCAGTACTTC. Full variable domain (missing parts from reference TRBV29-1 and TRBJ2-5): SAVISQKPSRDICQRGTSLTIQCQVDSQVTMMFWYRQQPGQSLTLIATANQGSEATYESGFVIDKFPISRPNLTFSTLTVSNMSPEDSSIYLCSVSRLAGAFQETQYFGPGTRLLVL.

The chain has TRBV5-6 and TRBJ2-3; no reliable D call. Germline V gene lookup returns CDR1 SGHDT and CDR2 YYEEEE. Trimming shortened V by 0 bases and J by 5 bases, and 10 bases separated the two germline ends. The CDR3 runs to 14 residues. CDR3 in amino acids: CASSLAGSRDTQYF. The CDR3 DNA follows: TGTGCCAGCAGCTTGGCTGGGTCCAGAGATACGCAGTATTTT.

This clonotype was found a few times. The V and J genes are TRBV10-3 and TRBJ2-7; 8 nucleotides match TRBD2. The CDR3 spans 15 residues. Germline V gene lookup returns CDR1 ENHRY and CDR2 SYGVKD. V shed 3 bases and J 4 bases; nucleotides not matched to a gene: 8. CDR3 residues: CAISDPRGGSYEQYF. In DNA form, the CDR3 reads TGTGCCATCAGTGACCCCCGGGGGGGCTCGTACGAGCAGTACTTC.

This clonotype was recorded a few times. This chain uses TRBV12-3 or TRBV12-4 with TRBJ1-3, with D tentatively TRBD1 (5 bases). The V end lost 2 bases, the J end lost 2 bases, and 13 bases lay between the germline ends. This CDR3 region has 16 residues. The CDR3, as DNA: TGTGCCAGCAGTTTAAAAGTGCGGGACGCTGGAAACACCATATATTTT. Translated: CASSLKVRDAGNTIYF.

This clonotype was picked up a small number of times. This chain connects TRBV20-1 to TRBJ1-1; D gene uncertain. The CDR3 extends over 13 amino acids. CDR1 is DFQATT and CDR2 is SNEGSKA in the germline V gene (reference sequence). Trimming took 0 bases from V and 2 from J, leaving 7 bases between them. The CDR3, as DNA: TGCAGTGCTAGAGATTTCCCTAACACTGAAGCTTTCTTT. It is translated as CSARDFPNTEAFF.

This clonotype has just a few counts. J is TRBJ2-3 and V is TRBV9; no clear D gene. The ends were cut back, 4 bases at V and 4 bases at J, with 22 bases in the middle. This CDR3 is 17 amino acids long. The germline V gene has CDR1 SGDLS and CDR2 YYNGEE. The CDR3 sequence is CASSPGEGGAYSDTQYF. CDR3 nucleotides: TGTGCCAGCAGCCCAGGAGAAGGCGGCGCCTATTCAGATACGCAGTATTTT.

The CDR3 spells CASSASSRTQYF. CDR3 DNA sequence: TGTGCCAGCAGCGCCTCGTCGCGGACCCAGTACTTC. The J gene is TRBJ2-5, the V gene TRBV12-3 or TRBV12-4; D remains ambiguous. The CDR3 is made up of 12 amino acids. Trimming cost V 6 bases and J 7 bases, with 12 bases left between them.

This clonotype was seen more than once but under ten times. The chain recombines TRBV20-1 with TRBJ1-1; tentatively, D is TRBD1 (6 bases). Germline assignment: CDR1 DFQATT and CDR2 SNEGSKA (reference sequence). The germline V and J ends were trimmed by 4 bases and 4 bases, with 10 bases remaining between them. This CDR3 comprises 12 residues. The CDR3 reads CSAIGGGTEAFF. CDR3 bases: TGCAGTGCTATTGGAGGGGGCACTGAAGCTTTCTTT.

V and J are TRBV6-5 and TRBJ2-3, with TRBD2 matching over 8 bases. Trimming took 7 bases from V and 0 from J; bases not matched to a gene: 6. The germline V gene encodes CDR1 MNHEY and CDR2 SVGAGI. This CDR3 has 15 amino acids. CDR3 sequence: CASNTGLASTDTQYF. In DNA form, the CDR3 reads TGTGCCAGCAATACCGGACTAGCTAGCACAGATACGCAGTATTTT.

V is TRBV20-1 and J is TRBJ2-1; 8 bases map to TRBD2. There are 19 residues in the CDR3. Germline trimming cut 1 base from V and 0 bases from J; bases unmatched to any gene: 14. Germline V gives CDR1 DFQATT, CDR2 SNEGSKA (reference sequence). As DNA, the CDR3 is TGCAGTGCTAGAGGGGAAAGAGTCGAGCGGGGGCCCTCCTACAATGAGCAGTTCTTC. Protein product: CSARGERVERGPSYNEQFF.

This chain joins TRBV28 and TRBJ1-1; tentatively, D is TRBD1 (6 bases). Trimming cost V 6 bases and J 0 bases, with 23 bases left between them. CDR3 size: 18 residues. Germline CDR1 is MDHEN and CDR2 is SYDVKM. CDR3 bases: TGTGCCAGCAGGGACAGCTGGTCGGGGATGGGAGTGAACACTGAAGCTTTCTTT. It translates to CASRDSWSGMGVNTEAFF. Complete variable domain (other parts from reference TRBV28 and TRBJ1-1): DVKVTQSSRYLVKRTGEKVFLECVQDMDHENMFWYRQDPGLGLRLIYFSYDVKMKEKGDIPEGYSVSREKKERFSLILESASTNQTSMYLCASRDSWSGMGVNTEAFFGQGTRLTVV.

This clonotype was detected only a few times. The V and J genes are TRBV29-1 and TRBJ2-7; 12 nucleotides agree with TRBD1. V lost 4 bases to trimming and J lost 4 bases; unmatched junction nucleotides: 8. This CDR3 comprises 15 residues. Germline-derived CDR1 and CDR2 are SQVTM and ANQGSEA. CDR3 sequence reads: CSVAGTGGDIYEQYF. CDR3 nucleotide sequence: TGCAGCGTTGCCGGGACAGGGGGCGATATTTACGAGCAGTACTTC.

This clonotype was picked up a small number of times. The CDR3 coding sequence is TGTGCCAGCAGTCACAACACTGAAGCTTTCTTT. Amino acids: CASSHNTEAFF. The rearrangement joins TRBV12-3 or TRBV12-4 to TRBJ1-1; D gene ambiguous. The CDR3 length is 11 residues. V was pared by 5 bases and J by 2 bases, with 3 bases between.

The CDR3 protein is CASSYSRWDRGTDTQYF. The CDR3 DNA sequence: TGTGCCAGCAGTTACTCGCGGTGGGACAGGGGAACAGATACGCAGTATTTT. The V and J genes are TRBV6-2 or TRBV6-3 and TRBJ2-3; TRBD1 matches 10 bases. V lost 0 bases, J lost 3 bases, and 6 bases stayed unmatched. CDR1 and CDR2 (germline): MNHEY, SVGEGT. The CDR3 totals 17 residues.

This chain's CDR3 is CASSRVRPTEAFF. Here the CDR3 DNA reads TGCGCCAGCAGCCGAGTTCGTCCTACTGAAGCTTTCTTT. The V call is TRBV4-1, the J call TRBJ1-1; no firm D call. Germline V lookup: CDR1 MGHRA, CDR2 YSYEKL. The CDR3 is 13 residues long. V lost 4 bases to trimming and J lost 5 bases, with 11 bases between them.

This clonotype was seen a few times. The chain couples TRBV2 to TRBJ1-4, with D possibly TRBD1 on 5 matching bases. The CDR3 is made up of 14 amino acids. With 7 bases removed from V and 4 bases from J, the gap between germline ends came to 13 bases. Germline CDR1 SNHLY, CDR2 FYNNEI. The CDR3 DNA reads TGTGCCAGCACCCCGGGACGGCGTAATGAAAAACTGTTTTTT. This sequence encodes CASTPGRRNEKLFF. Together with reference TRBV2 and TRBJ1-4, the CDR3 gives the full variable domain: EPEVTQTPSHQVTQMGQEVILRCVPISNHLYFYWYRQILGQKVEFLVSFYNNEISEKSEIFDDQFSVERPDGSNFTLKIRSTKLEDSAMYFCASTPGRRNEKLFFGSGTQLSVL.

This clonotype was recorded a few times. The chain couples TRBV6-5 to TRBJ2-7; 9 positions agree with TRBD1. The CDR3 is 14 amino acids. Trimming at V came to 4 bases and at J to 3 bases, leaving 4 bases not matched to a gene. Germline V CDR1 and CDR2: MNHEY, SVGAGI. The DNA for the CDR3 is TGTGCCAGCAGTTCCCGGGGACAGGGCTACGAGCAGTACTTC. It yields the protein CASSSRGQGYEQYF.

The chain has TRBV20-1 and TRBJ1-5; D is unresolved. The CDR3 length is 16 residues. Germline CDR1 DFQATT, CDR2 SNEGSKA (reference sequence). Between the trimmed V and J ends, which lost 0 bases and 6 bases, there was a span of 18 bases. Here the CDR3 DNA reads TGCAGTGCTAGAGAGGGCCATATGACTCCGGGTCAGCCCCAGCATTTT. Residues: CSAREGHMTPGQPQHF.

CDR3 in amino acids: CAWNDFQLMDTQYF. The CDR3 nucleotides read TGTGCCTGGAACGACTTCCAATTAATGGATACGCAGTATTTT. The chain is built from TRBV30 and TRBJ2-3; D call uncertain. CDR3 length equals 14 residues. Germline V gives CDR1 GTSNPN, CDR2 SVGIG (reference sequence). Trimming left V 4 bases short and J 6 bases short, with 17 bases between.